The rows below give T cell receptor beta chains drawn from one sample of a study of shared clonotypes between healthy human individuals. Some clones are missing from TCRdb's copy, which holds only in-frame ones; the method was immunoSEQ multiplex PCR. The sample lists fewer than 1.8 million clones, about 98.5% occurring once. Material: naive CD4+ T cells sorted from blood. Receptor source: a man in his thirties or forties in good health. Each CDR3 is given with its conserved first and last residue.

15,TRBV28,TRBJ1-4,CASSDDPATNEKLFF
11,TRBV5-6,TRBJ2-7,CASSLVGEQYF
13,TRBV30,TRBJ2-2,CAWSGGPTGELFF
14,TRBV6-1,TRBJ2-7,CASSEQGGTYEQYF
15,TRBV11-2,TRBJ2-7,CASSPQLAGSYEQYF
14,TRBV14,TRBJ2-5,CASSQNTGGETQYF
13,TRBV18,TRBJ1-5,CASSSGLNQPQHF
17,TRBV7-2,TRBJ2-7,CASSALTGTSFTSEQYF
17,TRBV7-8,TRBJ1-4,CASRKDREVRTNEKLFF
15,TRBV7-9,TRBJ2-7,CASSLSGGRFGEQYF
14,TRBV28,TRBJ2-7,CASSFGQGVYEQYF
13,TRBV10-2,TRBJ2-7,CASSASGSYEQYF
12,TRBV7-6,TRBJ1-1,CASSLEFTEAFF
14,TRBV5-1,TRBJ2-7,CASSLGVGLYEQYF
15,TRBV7-9,TRBJ2-1,CASSSGGEGYNEQFF
14,TRBV2,TRBJ2-1,CASGGTGGWNEQFF
18,TRBV5-1,TRBJ1-1,CASSLDGLGRRGGTEAFF
14,TRBV6-5,TRBJ2-7,CASGEAGVTYEQYF
18,TRBV5-8,TRBJ2-1,CASSLVDAALSSYNEQFF
14,TRBV5-1,TRBJ2-7,CASSSRTSTDEQYF
15,TRBV28,TRBJ1-5,CASSPQGGRGQPQHF
15,TRBV10-3,TRBJ1-5,CAISDLPPGNQPQHF
14,TRBV11-2,TRBJ2-7,CASSGGLAGWEQYF
16,TRBV7-8,TRBJ2-2,CASSKKQGPLHGELFF
15,TRBV11-3,TRBJ2-7,CASSIGTGEPYEQYF
9,TRBV20-1,TRBJ2-1,CSARLEQFF
17,TRBV2,TRBJ2-7,CASRLASGRGISYEQYF
9,TRBV21-1,TRBJ2-1,CARGQTQFF
15,TRBV7-7,TRBJ2-1,CASSLAGQGPNEQFF
14,TRBV28,TRBJ2-5,CARPGTRIVETQYF
14,TRBV30,TRBJ1-1,CAWSLNRGFTEAFF
14,TRBV30,TRBJ2-7,CAWMVAGLLGEQYF
15,TRBV7-2,TRBJ2-3,CASSLLGPGTDTQYF
14,TRBV5-6,TRBJ1-5,CASSLGFGNQPQHF
14,TRBV6-5,TRBJ1-1,CASSRQGTNTEAFF
15,TRBV5-1,TRBJ2-1,CASSSRTGVFNEQFF
14,TRBV7-9,TRBJ1-1,CASSHRGRNTEAFF
14,TRBV28,TRBJ2-1,CASSFGATYNEQFF